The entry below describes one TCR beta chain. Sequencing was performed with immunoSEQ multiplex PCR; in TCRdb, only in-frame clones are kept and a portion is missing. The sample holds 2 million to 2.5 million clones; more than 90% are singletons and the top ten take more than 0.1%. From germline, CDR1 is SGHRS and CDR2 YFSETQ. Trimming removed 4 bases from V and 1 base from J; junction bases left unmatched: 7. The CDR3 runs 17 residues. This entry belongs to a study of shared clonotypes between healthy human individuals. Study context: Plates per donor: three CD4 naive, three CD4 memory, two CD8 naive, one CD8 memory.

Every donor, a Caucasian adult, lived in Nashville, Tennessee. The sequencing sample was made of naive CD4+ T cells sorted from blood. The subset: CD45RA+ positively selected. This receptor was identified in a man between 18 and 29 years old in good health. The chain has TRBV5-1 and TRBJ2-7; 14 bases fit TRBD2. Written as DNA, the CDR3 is TGCGCCAGCAGCCGGGGACTAGCGGGGGTAAAATCCTACGAGCAGTACTTC. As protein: CASSRGLAGVKSYEQYF.